These T cell receptor beta chains were read from a single sample in a study of T cell repertoires in cytomegalovirus infection. One entry per CDR3 protein, called by TCRdb with MiXCR from the reads. The sample carries nearly 700,000 distinct CDR3 sequences, around 35% recorded once. These receptors' targets are unknown. The specimen was cultured PBMCs, collected from culture after CMV antigen stimulation. Receptors originate from a human donor in good health (CMV status not recorded). Some clones in this sample may be carry-over from other donors' samples. Both conserved end residues are part of each CDR3. D genes are given only for firm matches. A row's size may be missing; if present it is once, few, many or a size class.

>TRBJ2-1|NA|TRBV6-2/TRBV6-3|many
CASSLSLRASSYNEQFF
TGTGCCAGCAGCCTAAGTTTGCGTGCGAGCTCCTACAATGAGCAGTTCTTC
>TRBJ1-2|TRBD1|TRBV20-1|NA
CSALGTGTSSYGYTF
TGCAGCGCCCTGGGGACAGGGACCTCTAGCTATGGCTACACCTTC
>TRBJ2-1|TRBD1|TRBV7-2|once
CASSLRGTVQFF
TGTGCCAGCAGCTTACGAGGGACAGTTCAGTTCTTC
>TRBJ2-1|TRBD2|TRBV4-3|few
CASSQGNPGTRDEQFF
TGCGCCAGCAGCCAAGGGAACCCCGGGACTAGGGATGAGCAGTTCTTC
>TRBJ2-5|NA|TRBV20-1|NA
CSARNPTGTQYF
TGCAGTGCTAGAAATCCCACGGGGACCCAGTACTTC
>TRBJ2-1|NA|TRBV6-2/TRBV6-3|NA
CASSPDRSAEQFF
TGTGCCAGCAGTCCCGACAGGTCCGCTGAGCAGTTCTTC
>TRBJ1-2|NA|TRBV19|few
CASGENTADYGYTF
TGTGCCAGTGGCGAGAATACCGCGGACTATGGCTACACCTTC
>TRBJ2-7|TRBD2|TRBV12-3/TRBV12-4|NA
CASSPPGLGDEQYF
TGTGCCAGCAGTCCACCCGGACTAGGTGACGAGCAGTACTTC
>TRBJ2-7|TRBD1|TRBV7-2|many
CASSRQGGGYEQYF
TGTGCCAGCAGCCGACAGGGGGGTGGCTACGAGCAGTACTTC
>TRBJ2-3|NA|TRBV2|NA
CASASVNTDTQYF
TGTGCCAGCGCCTCGGTCAACACAGATACGCAGTATTTT
>TRBJ2-1|NA|TRBV7-8|few
CASSGRALATPEQFF
TGTGCCAGCAGCGGCCGGGCCCTAGCCACCCCCGAGCAGTTCTTC
>TRBJ2-5|NA|TRBV6-2/TRBV6-3|NA
CASSFRDQETQYF
TGTGCCAGCAGTTTTCGGGATCAAGAGACCCAGTACTTC
>TRBJ2-5|NA|TRBV19|NA
CASSMYSEYQETQYF
TGTGCCAGTAGTATGTATAGCGAGTACCAAGAGACCCAGTACTTC
>TRBJ1-5|NA|TRBV19|few
CASSIDQYGDLGF
TGTGCCAGTAGTATAGACCAATACGGGGACCTCGGTTTT
>TRBJ1-2|TRBD1|TRBV27|NA
CASSPGGQGAMAGYTF
TGTGCCAGCAGTCCGGGCGGACAGGGGGCGATGGCCGGCTACACCTTC
>TRBJ2-3|NA|TRBV7-2|many
CASSRSSASYTDTQYF
TGTGCCAGCAGCCGATCCTCGGCGAGCTACACAGATACGCAGTATTTT
>TRBJ2-5|TRBD1|TRBV7-9|few
CASSSGTVEETQYF
TGTGCCAGCAGCTCGGGGACAGTCGAAGAGACCCAGTACTTC
>TRBJ2-2|NA|TRBV7-6|few
CASSAVVYTGELFF
TGTGCCAGCAGCGCGGTAGTATACACCGGGGAGCTGTTTTTT
>TRBJ2-1|TRBD2|TRBV7-2|NA
CASSPRLRTSGGTSYNEQFF
TGTGCCAGCAGCCCCCGCCTACGGACTAGCGGGGGGACATCCTACAATGAGCAGTTCTTC
>TRBJ2-1|TRBD2|TRBV5-1|NA
CASSLVVTSGSYNEQFF
TGCGCCAGCAGCTTGGTCGTGACTAGCGGTTCCTACAATGAGCAGTTCTTC
>TRBJ2-1|TRBD2|TRBV11-2|NA
CASSPISGRTNNEQFF
TGTGCCAGCAGCCCCATAAGCGGGAGAACCAACAATGAGCAGTTCTTC
>TRBJ2-5|NA|TRBV7-2|many
CASSLNSGETQYF
TGTGCCAGCAGCTTGAACTCAGGAGAGACCCAGTACTTC